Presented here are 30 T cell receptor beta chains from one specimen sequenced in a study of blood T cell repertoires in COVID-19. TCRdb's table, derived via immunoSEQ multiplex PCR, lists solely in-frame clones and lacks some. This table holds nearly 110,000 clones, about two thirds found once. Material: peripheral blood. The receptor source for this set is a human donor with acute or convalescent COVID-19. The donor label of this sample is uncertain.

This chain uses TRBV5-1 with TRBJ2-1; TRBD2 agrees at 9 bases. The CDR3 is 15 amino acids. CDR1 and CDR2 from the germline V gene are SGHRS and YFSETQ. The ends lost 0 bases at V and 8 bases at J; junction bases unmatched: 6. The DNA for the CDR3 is TGCGCCAGCAGCTTGGCGGGACTAGCCCCCGATGAGCAGTTCTTC. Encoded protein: CASSLAGLAPDEQFF.

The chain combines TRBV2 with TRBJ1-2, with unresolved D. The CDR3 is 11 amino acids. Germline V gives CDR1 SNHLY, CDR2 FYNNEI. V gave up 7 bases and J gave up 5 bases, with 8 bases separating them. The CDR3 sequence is CASNRDYGYTF. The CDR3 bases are TGTGCCAGCAACAGAGATTATGGCTACACCTTC.

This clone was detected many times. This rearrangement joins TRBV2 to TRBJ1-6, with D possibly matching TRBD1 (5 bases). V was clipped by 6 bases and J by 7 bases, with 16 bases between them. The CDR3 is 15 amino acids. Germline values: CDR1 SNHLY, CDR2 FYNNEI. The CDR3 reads CASRDTGLINSPLHF. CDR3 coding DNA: TGTGCCAGCAGGGACACCGGCCTGATCAATTCACCCCTCCACTTT. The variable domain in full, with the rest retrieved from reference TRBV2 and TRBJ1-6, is EPEVTQTPSHQVTQMGQEVILRCVPISNHLYFYWYRQILGQKVEFLVSFYNNEISEKSEIFDDQFSVERPDGSNFTLKIRSTKLEDSAMYFCASRDTGLINSPLHFGNGTRLTVT.

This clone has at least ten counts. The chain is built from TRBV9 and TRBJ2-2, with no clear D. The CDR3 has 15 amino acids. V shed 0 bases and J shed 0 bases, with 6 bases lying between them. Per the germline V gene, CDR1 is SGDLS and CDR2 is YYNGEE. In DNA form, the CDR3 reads TGTGCCAGCAGCGTAGGTACTACGAACACCGGGGAGCTGTTTTTT. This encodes CASSVGTTNTGELFF.

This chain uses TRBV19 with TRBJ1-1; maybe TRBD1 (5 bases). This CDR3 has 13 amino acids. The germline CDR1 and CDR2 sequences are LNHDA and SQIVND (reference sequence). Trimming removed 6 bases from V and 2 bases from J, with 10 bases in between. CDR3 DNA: TGTGCCAGTAGGGGGGGAGGTAACACTGAAGCTTTCTTT. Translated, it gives CASRGGGNTEAFF.

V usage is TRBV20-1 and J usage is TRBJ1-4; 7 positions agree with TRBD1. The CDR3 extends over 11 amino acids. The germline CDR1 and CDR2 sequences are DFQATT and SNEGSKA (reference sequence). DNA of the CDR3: TGCAGCGGGACAGATAATGAAAAACTGTTTTTT. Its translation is CSGTDNEKLFF.

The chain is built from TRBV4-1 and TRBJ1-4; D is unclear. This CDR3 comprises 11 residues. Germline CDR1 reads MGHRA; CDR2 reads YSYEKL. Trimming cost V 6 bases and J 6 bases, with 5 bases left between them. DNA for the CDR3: TGCGCCAGCAGTACTGATGAAAAACTGTTTTTT. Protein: CASSTDEKLFF.

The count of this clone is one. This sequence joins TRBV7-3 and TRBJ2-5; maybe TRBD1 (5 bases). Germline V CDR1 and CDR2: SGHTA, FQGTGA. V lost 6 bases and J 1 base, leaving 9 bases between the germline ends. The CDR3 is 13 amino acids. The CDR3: CASSRGPQETQYF. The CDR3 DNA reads TGTGCCAGCAGTAGGGGCCCCCAAGAGACCCAGTACTTC.

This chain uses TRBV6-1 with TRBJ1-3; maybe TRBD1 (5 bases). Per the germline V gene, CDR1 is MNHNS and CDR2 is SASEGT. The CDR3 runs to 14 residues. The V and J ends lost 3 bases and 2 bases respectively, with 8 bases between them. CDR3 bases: TGTGCCAGCAGTGATGGGGGGGCTGGAAACACCATATATTTT. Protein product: CASSDGGAGNTIYF.

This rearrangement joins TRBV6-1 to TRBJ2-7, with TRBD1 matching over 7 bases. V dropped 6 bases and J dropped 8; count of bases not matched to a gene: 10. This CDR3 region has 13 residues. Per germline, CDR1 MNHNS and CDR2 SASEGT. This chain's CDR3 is CASREQGKLQQYF. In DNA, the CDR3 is TGTGCCAGCAGAGAACAGGGGAAGCTTCAGCAGTACTTC.

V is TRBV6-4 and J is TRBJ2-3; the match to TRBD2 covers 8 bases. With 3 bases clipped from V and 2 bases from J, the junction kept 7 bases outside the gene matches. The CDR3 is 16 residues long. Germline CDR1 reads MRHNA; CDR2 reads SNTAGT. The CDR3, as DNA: TGTGCCAGCAGTGAAGGGCGGGGGGCGCACACAGATACGCAGTATTTT. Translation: CASSEGRGAHTDTQYF.

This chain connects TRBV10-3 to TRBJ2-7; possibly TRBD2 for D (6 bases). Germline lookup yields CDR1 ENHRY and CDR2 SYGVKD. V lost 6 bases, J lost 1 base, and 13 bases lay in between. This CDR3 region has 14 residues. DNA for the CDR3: TGTGCCATCAGCTTGCGGGGAGGATCCTACGAGCAGTACTTC. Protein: CAISLRGGSYEQYF.

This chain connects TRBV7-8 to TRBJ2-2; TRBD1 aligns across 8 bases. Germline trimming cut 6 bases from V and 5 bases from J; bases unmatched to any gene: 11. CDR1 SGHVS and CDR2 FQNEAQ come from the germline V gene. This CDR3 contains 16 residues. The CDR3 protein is CASRRTGGATTGELFF. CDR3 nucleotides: TGTGCCAGCAGGAGAACAGGGGGAGCCACAACCGGGGAGCTGTTTTTT.

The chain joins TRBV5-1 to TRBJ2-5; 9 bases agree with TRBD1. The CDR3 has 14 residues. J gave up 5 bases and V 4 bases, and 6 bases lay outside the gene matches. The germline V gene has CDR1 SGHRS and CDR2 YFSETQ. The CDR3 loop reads CASSNNRGRETQYF. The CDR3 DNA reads TGCGCCAGCAGCAACAACAGGGGGCGGGAGACCCAGTACTTC.

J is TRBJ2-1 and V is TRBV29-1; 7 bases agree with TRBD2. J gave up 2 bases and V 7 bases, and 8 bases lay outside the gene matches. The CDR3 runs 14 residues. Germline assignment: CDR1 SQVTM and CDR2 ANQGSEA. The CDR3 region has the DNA TGCAGCGGGGCTTGGGGGGGACCCTACAATGAGCAGTTCTTC. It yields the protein CSGAWGGPYNEQFF.

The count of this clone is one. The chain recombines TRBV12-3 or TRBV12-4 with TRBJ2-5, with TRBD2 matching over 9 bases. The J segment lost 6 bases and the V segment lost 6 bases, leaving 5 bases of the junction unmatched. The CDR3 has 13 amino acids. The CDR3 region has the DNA TGTGCCAGCAGCCGCGGGGGGGGCAAGACCCAGTACTTC. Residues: CASSRGGGKTQYF.

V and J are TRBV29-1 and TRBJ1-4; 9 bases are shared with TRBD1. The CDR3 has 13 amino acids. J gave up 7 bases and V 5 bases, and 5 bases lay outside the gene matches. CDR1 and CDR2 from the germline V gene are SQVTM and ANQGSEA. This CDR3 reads CSVTTGGTEKLFF. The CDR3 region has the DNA TGCAGCGTTACGACAGGGGGTACTGAAAAACTGTTTTTT.

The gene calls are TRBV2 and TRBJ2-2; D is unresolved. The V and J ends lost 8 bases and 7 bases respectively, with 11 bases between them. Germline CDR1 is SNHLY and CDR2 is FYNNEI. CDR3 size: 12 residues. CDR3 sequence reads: CASWSGGGELFF. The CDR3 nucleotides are TGTGCCAGCTGGAGTGGTGGCGGGGAGCTGTTTTTT.

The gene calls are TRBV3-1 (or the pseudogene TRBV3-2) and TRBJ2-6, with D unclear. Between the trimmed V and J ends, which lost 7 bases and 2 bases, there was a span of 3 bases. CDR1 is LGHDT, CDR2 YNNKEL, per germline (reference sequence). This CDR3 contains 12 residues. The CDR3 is CASTTGANVLTF. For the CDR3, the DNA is TGTGCCAGCACCACTGGGGCCAACGTCCTGACTTTC.

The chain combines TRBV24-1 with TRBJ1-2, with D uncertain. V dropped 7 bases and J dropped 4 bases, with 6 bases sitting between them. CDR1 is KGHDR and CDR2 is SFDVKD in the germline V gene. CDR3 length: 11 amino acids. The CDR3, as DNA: TGTGCCACCAGCCGGGGCTATGGCTACACCTTC. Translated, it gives CATSRGYGYTF.

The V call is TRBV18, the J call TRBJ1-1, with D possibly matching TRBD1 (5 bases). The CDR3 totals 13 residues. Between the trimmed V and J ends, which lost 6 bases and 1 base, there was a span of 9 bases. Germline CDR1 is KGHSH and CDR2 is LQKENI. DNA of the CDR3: TGTGCCAGCTCTTCGGACAAGAACACTGAAGCTTTCTTT. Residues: CASSSDKNTEAFF.

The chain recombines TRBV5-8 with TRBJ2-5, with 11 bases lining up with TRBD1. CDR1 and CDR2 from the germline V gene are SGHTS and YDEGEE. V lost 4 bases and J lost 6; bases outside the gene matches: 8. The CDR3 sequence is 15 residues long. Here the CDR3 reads CASSPGQGAWKTQYF. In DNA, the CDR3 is TGTGCCAGCAGCCCCGGACAGGGGGCATGGAAGACCCAGTACTTC.

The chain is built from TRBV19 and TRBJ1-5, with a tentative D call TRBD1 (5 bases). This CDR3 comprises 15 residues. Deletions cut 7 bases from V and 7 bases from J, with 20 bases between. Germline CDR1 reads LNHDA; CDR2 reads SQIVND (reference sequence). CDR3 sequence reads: CASNEGVAGKQPQHF. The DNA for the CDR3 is TGTGCCAGTAACGAAGGGGTGGCAGGGAAACAGCCCCAGCATTTT.

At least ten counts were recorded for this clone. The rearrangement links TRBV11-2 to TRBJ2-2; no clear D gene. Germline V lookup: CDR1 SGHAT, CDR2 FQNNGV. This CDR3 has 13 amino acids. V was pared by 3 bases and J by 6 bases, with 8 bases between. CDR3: CASSFGSPGELFF. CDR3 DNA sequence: TGTGCCAGCAGCTTCGGGTCACCCGGGGAGCTGTTTTTT.

CDR3 sequence: CATSRDRQVNEKLFF. The CDR3 DNA reads as TGTGCCACCAGCAGAGATAGGCAGGTTAATGAAAAACTGTTTTTT. J is TRBJ1-4 and V is TRBV15, with D unresolved. In germline, CDR1 is LNHNV, CDR2 YYDKDF (reference sequence). The CDR3 totals 15 residues. V was pared by 0 bases and J by 4 bases, with 9 bases between.

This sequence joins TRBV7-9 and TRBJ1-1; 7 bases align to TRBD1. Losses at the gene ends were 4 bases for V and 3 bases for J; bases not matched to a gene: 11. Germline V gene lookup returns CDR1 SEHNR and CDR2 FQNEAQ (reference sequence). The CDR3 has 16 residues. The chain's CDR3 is CASSSPLDRADTEAFF. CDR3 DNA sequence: TGTGCCAGCAGCTCCCCCCTTGACAGGGCTGACACTGAAGCTTTCTTT.

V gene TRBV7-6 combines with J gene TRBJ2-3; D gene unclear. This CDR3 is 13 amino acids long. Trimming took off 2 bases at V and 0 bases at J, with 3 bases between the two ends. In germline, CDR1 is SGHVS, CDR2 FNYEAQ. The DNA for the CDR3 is TGTGCCAGCAGCTTACAAAGCACAGATACGCAGTATTTT. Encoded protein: CASSLQSTDTQYF.

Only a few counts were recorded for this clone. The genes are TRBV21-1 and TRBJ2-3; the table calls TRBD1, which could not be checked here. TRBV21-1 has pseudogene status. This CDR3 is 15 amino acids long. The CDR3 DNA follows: TGTGCCAGCAGCTTTCGGACAGGGCGGTTAGATACGCAGTATTTT. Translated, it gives CASSFRTGRLDTQYF.

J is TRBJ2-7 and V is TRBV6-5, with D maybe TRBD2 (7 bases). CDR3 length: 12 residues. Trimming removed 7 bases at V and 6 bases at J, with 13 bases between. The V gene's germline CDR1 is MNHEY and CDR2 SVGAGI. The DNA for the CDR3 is TGTGCCAGCAAAACGGGGGGCGGCGAGCAGTACTTC. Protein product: CASKTGGGEQYF.

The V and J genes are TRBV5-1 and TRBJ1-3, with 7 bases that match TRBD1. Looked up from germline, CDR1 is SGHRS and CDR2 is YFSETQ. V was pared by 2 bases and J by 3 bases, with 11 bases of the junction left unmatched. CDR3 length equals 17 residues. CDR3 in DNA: TGCGCCAGCAGCTTTGGGGGTTCTGACAGGGATGGAAACACCATATATTTT. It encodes CASSFGGSDRDGNTIYF.